Presented here are 3 T cell receptor beta chains from one specimen sequenced in a study of blood T cell repertoires in COVID-19. Clones were sequenced by immunoSEQ multiplex PCR, and TCRdb holds only the in-frame ones, with some missing. The sample has under 110,000 clones, 76% seen once. Specimen: peripheral blood. The receptors shown here come from a man at least 80 years old with COVID-19, enrolled during active disease.

The rearrangement joins TRBV18 to TRBJ1-6; D remains ambiguous. CDR3 length equals 14 residues. Germline lookup yields CDR1 KGHSH and CDR2 LQKENI. V lost 3 bases and J 4 bases, leaving 7 bases between the germline ends. The CDR3 protein is CASSPGQYNSPLHF. The CDR3 bases are TGTGCCAGCTCACCTGGGCAGTATAATTCACCCCTCCACTTT.

The chain couples TRBV21-1 to TRBJ2-3; TRBD2 is the table's D call and was not checked against the DNA. TRBV21-1 is shown as a pseudogene. This CDR3 has 16 residues. DNA of the CDR3: TGTGCCAGCAGCAAACCCTGGACTAGCGAGACAGATACGCAGTATTTT. Its protein product is CASSKPWTSETDTQYF.

The V gene is TRBV4-2, the J gene TRBJ2-2; TRBD2 matches 7 bases. This CDR3 comprises 17 residues. Germline V gene sequence: CDR1 LGHNA, CDR2 YNFKEQ. With V trimmed by 3 bases and J by 0 bases, 7 bases remained unmatched. As DNA, the CDR3 is TGTGCCAGCAGCCAGGGTAGCGGGTTCGCGAACACCGGGGAGCTGTTTTTT. Translating it yields CASSQGSGFANTGELFF.